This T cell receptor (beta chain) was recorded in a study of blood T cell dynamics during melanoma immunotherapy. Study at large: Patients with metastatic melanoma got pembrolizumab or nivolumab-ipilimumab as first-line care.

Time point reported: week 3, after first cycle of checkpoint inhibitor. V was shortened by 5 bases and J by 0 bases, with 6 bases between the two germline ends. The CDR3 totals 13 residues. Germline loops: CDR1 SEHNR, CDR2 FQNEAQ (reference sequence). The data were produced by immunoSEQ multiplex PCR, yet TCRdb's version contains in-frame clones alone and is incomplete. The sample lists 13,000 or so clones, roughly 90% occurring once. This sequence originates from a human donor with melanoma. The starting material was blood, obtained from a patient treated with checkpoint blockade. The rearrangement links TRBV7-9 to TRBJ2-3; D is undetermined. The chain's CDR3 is CASSRLSTDTQYF. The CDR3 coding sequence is TGTGCCAGCAGCCGCCTGAGCACAGATACGCAGTATTTT.